This T cell receptor (beta chain) was identified in a study of CD8 T cells in ankylosing spondylitis. Preparation of TCR beta libraries was done by quantitative 5'-RACE with molecular barcodes. TCRdb re-called the 5' RACE reads with MiXCR, one entry per CDR3 protein. The data hold 650,000 to 800,000 distinct CDR3 sequences, with 15% to 20% observed a single time. The CDR3 loop spans 15 amino acids. Looked up from germline, CDR1 is SGHTA and CDR2 is FQGNSA. The V end was cut by 4 bases, the J end by 3 bases, with 15 bases between. Study-wide results and limits: Reportedly, matched ankylosing spondylitis synovial fluid was significantly enriched for disease-linked clones. Disease-associated clones were CD8+ and fairly uncommon in peripheral blood. Reactive arthritis synovial fluid and blood were previously reported to contain some motif variants. Seemingly characteristic of ankylosing spondylitis blood was a TCR beta motif consisting of several highly homologous variants.

This clonotype was counted between two and nine times. The antigen is unknown. This sequence joins TRBV7-2 and TRBJ2-5; D may be TRBD2 (6 bases). The TCR sequence derives from a male donor with ankylosing spondylitis. Sequencing was carried out using blood, either unsorted or a sorted T cell fraction (not recorded which). The CDR3 coding sequence is TGTGCCAGCAGCTCCCGGGACTTTCCCAAAGAGACCCAGTACTTC. Protein sequence: CASSSRDFPKETQYF.